These T cell receptor beta chains were read from a single sample in a study of neurological immune-mediated disorders. TCRdb re-analysed the 5' RACE reads in MiXCR, keeping a single row per CDR3 protein. The sample records about 62,000 distinct CDR3 sequences, roughly 3.5% being singletons. The sequenced sample was PBMCs. These receptors all stem from a woman aged 45-65 years with multiple sclerosis. The CDR3 runs from the conserved cysteine through the conserved F or W. The D gene is left open where the match is weak. The size entry is marked missing in some rows and otherwise reads once, few, many or a size class.

D: NA
V: TRBV20-1
size: NA
J: TRBJ2-1
DNA: TGCAGTGCTAGGGGTCGCGGGGAATTCAATGAGCAGTTCTTC
CDR3: CSARGRGEFNEQFF

D: NA
V: TRBV6-1
size: many
J: TRBJ1-1
DNA: TGTGCCAGCACGAGGTGGGGAAATACTGAAGCTTTCTTT
CDR3: CASTRWGNTEAFF

D: NA
V: TRBV12-3/TRBV12-4
size: many
J: TRBJ1-1
DNA: TGTGCCAGCAGTCCGTGGGGGGTGCGGGCCACTGAAGCTTTCTTT
CDR3: CASSPWGVRATEAFF

D: TRBD1
V: TRBV9
size: many
J: TRBJ2-1
DNA: TGTGCCAGCAGCGCCAACCGGGACAGTATCTATGAGCAGTTCTTC
CDR3: CASSANRDSIYEQFF

D: NA
V: TRBV20-1
size: many
J: TRBJ2-7
DNA: TGCAGTGCTAGAGATCGATCACAGATCTACGAGCAGTACTTC
CDR3: CSARDRSQIYEQYF

D: TRBD2
V: TRBV5-1
size: many
J: TRBJ2-3
DNA: TGCGCCAGCAGCTCAACCAGGACTAGCGGGAGTATTGATACGCAGTATTTT
CDR3: CASSSTRTSGSIDTQYF

D: NA
V: TRBV7-9
size: many
J: TRBJ2-3
DNA: TGTGCCAGCAGCTTAGCGGGGCCAATCCTAGATACGCAGTATTTT
CDR3: CASSLAGPILDTQYF

D: TRBD2
V: TRBV5-1
size: many
J: TRBJ2-2
DNA: TGCGCCAGCAGCTTTGGCGGGAGCATGAACACCGGGGAGCTGTTTTTT
CDR3: CASSFGGSMNTGELFF

D: NA
V: TRBV20-1
size: medium-sized
J: TRBJ2-5
DNA: TGCAGTGCTAGCGGGAAAGAGACCCAGTACTTC
CDR3: CSASGKETQYF

D: TRBD1
V: TRBV20-1
size: few
J: TRBJ2-7
DNA: TGCAGTGCTGGGACAGAGAGGTACGAGCAGTACTTC
CDR3: CSAGTERYEQYF

D: NA
V: TRBV11-2
size: NA
J: TRBJ2-1
DNA: TGTGCCAGCAGCTCCTACCCCGGGACTGGCCGGGTGGGTGAGCAGTTCTTC
CDR3: CASSSYPGTGRVGEQFF

D: NA
V: TRBV7-9
size: NA
J: TRBJ2-5
DNA: TGTGCCAGCAGCTTAGACGGGTGGGGGACCCAGTACTTC
CDR3: CASSLDGWGTQYF

D: TRBD1
V: TRBV5-1
size: many
J: TRBJ2-2
DNA: TGCGCCAGCAGCACCGGACAGGCGAACACCGGGGAGCTGTTTTTT
CDR3: CASSTGQANTGELFF

D: NA
V: TRBV6-6
size: many
J: TRBJ2-5
DNA: TGTGCCATCAGACTTCCCCCACAAGAGACCCAGTACTTC
CDR3: CAIRLPPQETQYF

D: NA
V: TRBV5-1
size: many
J: TRBJ2-4
DNA: TGCGCCAGCAGCTCTACGGCTAGTAAGGACATTCAGTACTTC
CDR3: CASSSTASKDIQYF

D: NA
V: TRBV28
size: many
J: TRBJ1-1
DNA: TGTGCCAGCAGTTCCAACATAGCCCGGCGGGAAGCTTTCTTT
CDR3: CASSSNIARREAFF